The TCR beta chain under discussion was sequenced for a study of blood T cell repertoires in COVID-19. In the study overall: Spain, Italy and the United States supplied samples that represented acute and convalescent COVID-19. PBMCs, B-cell-depleted T cells, or T cells were the source of the cDNA or gDNA that made up the material.

In the authors' methods: Amplification of reference gene primers provided the estimated nucleated cell counts. Sequencing used immunoSEQ multiplex PCR; TCRdb keeps in-frame clones, though not all of them. The V and J calls and clone size are taken from that table; D and trimming were inferred from the DNA. The data hold 170,000 or so clones, with roughly 84% observed a single time. The CDR3 loop spans 16 amino acids. V dropped 3 bases and J dropped 5; count of bases not matched to a gene: 10. The germline V gene encodes CDR1 MDHEN and CDR2 SYDVKM. This receptor was obtained from a man aged 18 to 30 with active or convalescent COVID-19. The material sequenced was peripheral blood. The J gene is TRBJ1-1, the V gene TRBV28; TRBD1 matches 9 bases. CDR3 DNA: TGTGCCAGCAGTTTGAGGCTCGGGACAGGGAAAACTGAAGCTTTCTTT. Residues: CASSLRLGTGKTEAFF. Full variable domain (missing parts from reference TRBV28 and TRBJ1-1): DVKVTQSSRYLVKRTGEKVFLECVQDMDHENMFWYRQDPGLGLRLIYFSYDVKMKEKGDIPEGYSVSREKKERFSLILESASTNQTSMYLCASSLRLGTGKTEAFFGQGTRLTVV.